These 16 T cell receptor beta chains share one sample of origin, sequenced in a study of OX40 agonist ivuxolimab in advanced cancers. Clones were read by immunoSEQ multiplex PCR, and TCRdb kept only the in-frame ones, dropping some. There are over 15,000 clones in the sample; 70% to 90% occur only once, and about two thirds lies in the top ten. Sequencing used CD4+ or CD8+ T cells sorted from blood, obtained in a trial of the OX40 agonist ivuxolimab. The receptor source for this set is an adult with an advanced solid tumor such as melanoma, head and neck, liver or kidney cancer.

The rearrangement uses TRBV7-8 and TRBJ2-6; D gene uncertain. The germline gives CDR1 SGHVS, CDR2 FQNEAQ. The CDR3 sequence is 17 residues long. The ends were cut back, 5 bases at V and 0 bases at J, with 14 bases in the middle. CDR3 in amino acids: CASSLGPSGSGANVLTF. The CDR3 nucleotides are TGTGCCAGCAGCCTTGGGCCCTCAGGCTCTGGGGCCAACGTCCTGACTTTC.

About this clone: One end of the junction varies from germline; a read error may be responsible. V is TRBV7-7 and J is TRBJ2-2; D is possibly TRBD2 (5 bases). The CDR3 is made up of 13 amino acids. Germline assignment: CDR1 SSHAT and CDR2 FNYEAQ (reference sequence). The DNA for the CDR3 is TGTGCTAGCAGCTTGCGGGACACCGGGGAGCTGTTTTTT. It is translated as CASSLRDTGELFF.

The chain combines TRBV9 with TRBJ2-1; 11 bases fit TRBD2. Germline lookup yields CDR1 SGDLS and CDR2 YYNGEE. Trimming at V came to 4 bases and at J to 5 bases, leaving 5 bases not matched to a gene. The length of the CDR3 is 15 residues. The CDR3 is CASSPSGLADNEQFF. CDR3 bases: TGTGCCAGCAGCCCCTCGGGACTAGCGGACAATGAGCAGTTCTTC.

V usage is TRBV7-6 and J usage is TRBJ2-1, with D hard to call. Trimming pared 1 base from V and 5 bases from J, leaving 9 bases between. CDR1 and CDR2 from the germline V gene are SGHVS and FNYEAQ. The CDR3 runs 14 residues. CDR3 bases: TGTGCCAGCAGCTTAGGGCCAGGAAACAATGAGCAGTTCTTC. It specifies CASSLGPGNNEQFF.

This clone is medium-sized. The chain joins TRBV27 to TRBJ1-6, with D hard to call. CDR1 MNHEY and CDR2 SMNVEV come from the germline V gene (reference sequence). V lost 2 bases and J 7 bases, leaving 15 bases between the germline ends. There are 16 residues in the CDR3. The CDR3 here is CASSLPRTWANSPLHF. The DNA for the CDR3 is TGTGCCAGCAGTTTACCCAGGACTTGGGCCAATTCACCCCTCCACTTT.

V and J are TRBV7-3 and TRBJ2-5; 9 bases match TRBD1. V shed 1 base, J shed 3 bases, and the junction held 3 bases outside the gene matches. Per germline, CDR1 SGHTA and CDR2 FQGTGA. The CDR3 runs 15 residues. The CDR3 nucleotides are TGTGCCAGCAGCTTAATGACAGGGGGAAAAGAGACCCAGTACTTC. Its protein product is CASSLMTGGKETQYF.

This clone came up once. V usage is TRBV6-5 and J usage is TRBJ2-4; D is uncertain. The CDR3 has 15 amino acids. Germline assignment: CDR1 MNHEY and CDR2 SVGAGI. V was clipped by 5 bases and J by 5 bases, with 16 bases between them. CDR3 in DNA: TGTGCCAGCAGTGCCGCGACGCACGGGCAAAACATTCAGTACTTC. Translating it yields CASSAATHGQNIQYF.

This rearrangement joins TRBV9 to TRBJ2-2; 9 nucleotides line up with TRBD1. Trimming cost V 3 bases and J 1 base; bases outside gene matches: 4. The germline V gene has CDR1 SGDLS and CDR2 YYNGEE. The CDR3 is made up of 16 amino acids. The DNA of the CDR3 is TGTGCCAGCAGCGCGCCGGGACAGGGGAACACCGGGGAGCTGTTTTTT. It is translated as CASSAPGQGNTGELFF.

The gene calls are TRBV9 and TRBJ2-2, with D unresolved. There are 15 residues in the CDR3. The V gene's germline CDR1 is SGDLS and CDR2 YYNGEE. V lost 0 bases and J lost 6, with 12 bases in between. The CDR3 DNA reads TGTGCCAGCAGCGTAGGATCTTCCGGAGCCGGGGAGCTGTTTTTT. Translation: CASSVGSSGAGELFF.

This chain connects TRBV7-6 to TRBJ2-7, with D possibly matching TRBD2 (5 bases). The CDR3 extends over 14 amino acids. V lost 0 bases and J 4 bases, leaving 10 bases between the germline ends. From germline, CDR1 is SGHVS and CDR2 FNYEAQ. The CDR3 spells CASSLAGIGYEQYF. As DNA, the CDR3 is TGTGCCAGCAGCTTAGCCGGGATCGGGTACGAGCAGTACTTC.

The J gene is TRBJ2-7, the V gene TRBV27; possibly TRBD2 for D (5 bases). V lost 6 bases to trimming and J lost 3 bases, with 9 bases between them. This CDR3 is 12 amino acids long. The V gene's germline CDR1 is MNHEY and CDR2 SMNVEV (reference sequence). In DNA form, the CDR3 reads TGTGCCAGCAGAAACAGCGGCTACGAGCAGTACTTC. Its protein product is CASRNSGYEQYF.

The chain joins TRBV4-1 to TRBJ2-3, with TRBD2 identical over 7 bases. CDR1 and CDR2 (germline): MGHRA, YSYEKL. J gave up 5 bases and V 3 bases, and 11 bases lay outside the gene matches. This CDR3 is built from 16 residues. The CDR3 sequence is CASSHPPEGGIDTQYF. CDR3 in DNA: TGCGCCAGCAGCCACCCCCCGGAGGGAGGGATAGATACGCAGTATTTT.

This clone appeared a few times. The rearrangement joins TRBV5-4 to TRBJ1-2, with D perhaps matching TRBD1 (5 bases). Trimming cost V 3 bases and J 4 bases, with 19 bases left between them. The CDR3 sequence is 16 residues long. Germline CDR1 SGHNT, CDR2 YYREEE (reference sequence). Here the CDR3 reads CASSWELESQGYGYTF. The CDR3 nucleotides read TGTGCCAGCAGCTGGGAACTTGAGTCCCAGGGCTATGGCTACACCTTC.

The rearrangement links TRBV5-4 to TRBJ2-1; possibly TRBD1 for D (7 bases). This CDR3 is 20 amino acids long. With 5 bases removed from V and 0 bases from J, the gap between germline ends came to 27 bases. CDR1 SGHNT and CDR2 YYREEE come from the germline V gene (reference sequence). The CDR3 DNA reads TGTGCCAGCAGGTCCGCCGGGACAGCCCGGGACTGGAGCTCCTACAATGAGCAGTTCTTC. Translating gives CASRSAGTARDWSSYNEQFF.

The V call is TRBV5-4, the J call TRBJ2-7, with D possibly matching TRBD1 (6 bases). The germline V gene has CDR1 SGHNT and CDR2 YYREEE (reference sequence). This CDR3 contains 13 residues. V lost 0 bases to trimming and J lost 4 bases, with 8 bases between them. The CDR3 loop reads CASSLDRVYEQYF. The CDR3 coding sequence is TGTGCCAGCAGCTTGGACAGGGTGTACGAGCAGTACTTC.

V and J are TRBV2 and TRBJ2-1, with 9 bases lining up with TRBD1. The CDR3 runs to 13 residues. The J segment lost 5 bases and the V segment lost 10 bases, leaving 6 bases of the junction unmatched. Per the germline V gene, CDR1 is SNHLY and CDR2 is FYNNEI. The CDR3 here is CATIGTGNNEQFF. In DNA form, the CDR3 reads TGTGCCACCATCGGGACAGGGAACAATGAGCAGTTCTTC.